This T cell receptor (beta chain) was sequenced during a study of blood T cell repertoires in COVID-19. In the original processing: Amplification from reference gene primers served as the basis for estimated nucleated cell counts. Generated by immunoSEQ multiplex PCR, the TCRdb table keeps only in-frame clones and is missing some. V and J calls plus clone size are reproduced from that table; the DNA served to infer D and trimming. The sample lists over 250,000 clones, about nine tenths seen once, with roughly 6.1% in the top ten. Germline V gives CDR1 MNHEY, CDR2 SVGAGI. With 6 bases removed from V and 8 bases from J, the gap between germline ends came to 10 bases. This CDR3 region has 12 residues.

The genes are TRBV6-5 and TRBJ2-2, with TRBD2 as a possible D gene (6 bases). The receptor's source is a woman aged 45-59 years with COVID-19, enrolled during active disease. Sequencing was carried out using peripheral blood. CDR3 in DNA: TGTGCCAGCAGGGCGGGGTCAGGGGAGCTGTTTTTT. Residues: CASRAGSGELFF.